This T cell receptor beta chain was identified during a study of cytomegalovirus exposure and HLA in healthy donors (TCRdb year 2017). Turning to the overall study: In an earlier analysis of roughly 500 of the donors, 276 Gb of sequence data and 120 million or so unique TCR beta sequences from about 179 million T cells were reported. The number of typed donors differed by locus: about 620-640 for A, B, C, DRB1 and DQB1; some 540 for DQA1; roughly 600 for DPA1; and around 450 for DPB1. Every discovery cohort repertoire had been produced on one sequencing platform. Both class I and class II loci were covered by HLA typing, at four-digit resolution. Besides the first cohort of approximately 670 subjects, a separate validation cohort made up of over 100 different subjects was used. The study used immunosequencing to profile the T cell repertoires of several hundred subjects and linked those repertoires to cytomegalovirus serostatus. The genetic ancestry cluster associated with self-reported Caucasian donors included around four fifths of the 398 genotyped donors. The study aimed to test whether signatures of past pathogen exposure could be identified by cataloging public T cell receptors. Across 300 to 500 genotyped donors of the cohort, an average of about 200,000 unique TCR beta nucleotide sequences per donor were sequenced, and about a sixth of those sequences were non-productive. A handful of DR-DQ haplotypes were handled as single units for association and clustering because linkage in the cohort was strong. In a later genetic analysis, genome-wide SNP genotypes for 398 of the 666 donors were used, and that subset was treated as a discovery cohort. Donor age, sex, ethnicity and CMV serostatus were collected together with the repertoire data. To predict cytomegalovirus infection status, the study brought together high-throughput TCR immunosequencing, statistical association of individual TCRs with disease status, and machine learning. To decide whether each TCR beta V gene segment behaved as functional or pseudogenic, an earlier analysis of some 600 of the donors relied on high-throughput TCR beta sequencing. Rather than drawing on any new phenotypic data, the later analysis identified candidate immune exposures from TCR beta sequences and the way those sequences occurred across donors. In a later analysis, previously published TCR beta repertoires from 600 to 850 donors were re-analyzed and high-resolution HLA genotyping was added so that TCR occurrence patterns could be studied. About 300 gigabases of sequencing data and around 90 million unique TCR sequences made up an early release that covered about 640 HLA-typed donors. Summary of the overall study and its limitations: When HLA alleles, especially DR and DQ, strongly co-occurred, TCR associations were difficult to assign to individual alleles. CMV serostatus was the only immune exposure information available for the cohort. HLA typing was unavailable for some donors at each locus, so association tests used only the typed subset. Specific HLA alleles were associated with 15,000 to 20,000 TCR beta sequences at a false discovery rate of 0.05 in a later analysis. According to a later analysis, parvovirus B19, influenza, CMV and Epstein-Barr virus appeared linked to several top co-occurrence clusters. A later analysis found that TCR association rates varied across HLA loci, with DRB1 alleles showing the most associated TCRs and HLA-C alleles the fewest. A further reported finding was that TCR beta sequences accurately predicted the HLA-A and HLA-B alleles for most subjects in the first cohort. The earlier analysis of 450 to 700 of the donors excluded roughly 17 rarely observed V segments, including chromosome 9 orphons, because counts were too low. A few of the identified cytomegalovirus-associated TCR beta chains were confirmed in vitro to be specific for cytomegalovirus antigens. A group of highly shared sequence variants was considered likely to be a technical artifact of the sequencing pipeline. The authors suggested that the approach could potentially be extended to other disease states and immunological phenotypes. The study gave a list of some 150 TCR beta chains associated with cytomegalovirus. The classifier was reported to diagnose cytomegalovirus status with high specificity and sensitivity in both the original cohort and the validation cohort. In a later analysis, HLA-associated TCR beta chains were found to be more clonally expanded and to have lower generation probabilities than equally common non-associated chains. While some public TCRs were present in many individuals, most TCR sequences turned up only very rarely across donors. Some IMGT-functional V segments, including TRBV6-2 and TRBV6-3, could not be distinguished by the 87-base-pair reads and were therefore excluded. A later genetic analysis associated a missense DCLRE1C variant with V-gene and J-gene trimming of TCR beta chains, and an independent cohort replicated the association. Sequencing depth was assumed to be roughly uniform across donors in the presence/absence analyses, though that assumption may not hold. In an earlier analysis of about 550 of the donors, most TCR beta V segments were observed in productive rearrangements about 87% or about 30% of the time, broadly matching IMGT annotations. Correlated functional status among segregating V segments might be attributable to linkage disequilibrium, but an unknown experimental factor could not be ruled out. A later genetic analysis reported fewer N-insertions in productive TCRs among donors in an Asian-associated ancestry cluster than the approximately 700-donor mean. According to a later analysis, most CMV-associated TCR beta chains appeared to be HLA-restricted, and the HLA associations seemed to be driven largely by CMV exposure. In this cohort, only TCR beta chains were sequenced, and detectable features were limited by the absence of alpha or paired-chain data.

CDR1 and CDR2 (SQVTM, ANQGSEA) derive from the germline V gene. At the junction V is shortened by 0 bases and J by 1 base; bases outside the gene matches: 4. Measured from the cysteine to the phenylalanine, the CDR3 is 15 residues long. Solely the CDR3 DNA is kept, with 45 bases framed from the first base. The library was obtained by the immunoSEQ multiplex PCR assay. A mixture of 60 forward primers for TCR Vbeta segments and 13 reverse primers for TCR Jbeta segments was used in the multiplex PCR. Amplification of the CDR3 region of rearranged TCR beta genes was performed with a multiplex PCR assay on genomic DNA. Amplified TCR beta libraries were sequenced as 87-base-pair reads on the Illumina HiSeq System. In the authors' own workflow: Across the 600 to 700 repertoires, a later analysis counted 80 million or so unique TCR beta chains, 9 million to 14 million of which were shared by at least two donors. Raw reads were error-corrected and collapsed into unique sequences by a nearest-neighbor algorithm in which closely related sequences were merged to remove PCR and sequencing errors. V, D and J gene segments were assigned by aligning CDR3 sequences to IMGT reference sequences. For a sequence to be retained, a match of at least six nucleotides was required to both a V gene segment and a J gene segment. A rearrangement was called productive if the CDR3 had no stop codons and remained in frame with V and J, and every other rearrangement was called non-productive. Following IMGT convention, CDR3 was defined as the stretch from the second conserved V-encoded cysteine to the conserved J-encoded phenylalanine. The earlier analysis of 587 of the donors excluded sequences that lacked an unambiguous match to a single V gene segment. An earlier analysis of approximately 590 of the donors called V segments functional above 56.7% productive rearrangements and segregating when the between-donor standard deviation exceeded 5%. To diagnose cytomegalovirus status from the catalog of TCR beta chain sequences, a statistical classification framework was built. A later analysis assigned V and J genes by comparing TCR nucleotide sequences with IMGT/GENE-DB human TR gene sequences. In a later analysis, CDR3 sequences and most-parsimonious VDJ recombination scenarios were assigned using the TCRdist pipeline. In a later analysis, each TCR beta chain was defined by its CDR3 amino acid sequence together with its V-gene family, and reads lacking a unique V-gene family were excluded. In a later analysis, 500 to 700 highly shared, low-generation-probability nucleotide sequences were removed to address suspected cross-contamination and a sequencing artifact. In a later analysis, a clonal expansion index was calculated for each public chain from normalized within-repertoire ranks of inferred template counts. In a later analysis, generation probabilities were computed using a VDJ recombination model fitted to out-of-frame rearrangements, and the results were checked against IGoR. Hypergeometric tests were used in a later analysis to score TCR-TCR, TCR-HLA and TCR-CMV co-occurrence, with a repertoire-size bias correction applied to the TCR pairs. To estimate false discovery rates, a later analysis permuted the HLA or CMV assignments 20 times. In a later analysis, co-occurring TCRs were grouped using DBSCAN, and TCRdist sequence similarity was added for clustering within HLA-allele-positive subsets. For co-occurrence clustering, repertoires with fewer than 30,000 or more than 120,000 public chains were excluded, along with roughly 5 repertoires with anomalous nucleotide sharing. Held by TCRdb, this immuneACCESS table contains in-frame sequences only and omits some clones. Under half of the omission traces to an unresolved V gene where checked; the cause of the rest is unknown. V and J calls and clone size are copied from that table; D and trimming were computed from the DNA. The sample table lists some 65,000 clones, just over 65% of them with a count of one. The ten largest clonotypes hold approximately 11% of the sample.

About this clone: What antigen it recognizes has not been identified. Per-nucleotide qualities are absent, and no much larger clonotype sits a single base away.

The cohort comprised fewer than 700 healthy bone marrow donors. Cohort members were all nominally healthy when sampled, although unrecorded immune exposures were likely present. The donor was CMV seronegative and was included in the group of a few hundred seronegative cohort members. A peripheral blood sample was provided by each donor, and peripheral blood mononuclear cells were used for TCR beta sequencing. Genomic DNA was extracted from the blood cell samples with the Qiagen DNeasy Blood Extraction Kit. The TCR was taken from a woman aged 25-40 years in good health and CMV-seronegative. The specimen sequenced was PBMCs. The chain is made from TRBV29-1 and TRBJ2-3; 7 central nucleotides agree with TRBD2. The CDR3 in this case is CSVEDLGGGTDTQYF. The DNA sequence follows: TGCAGCGTTGAAGATCTTGGGGGGGGCACAGATACGCAGTATTTT.